The 8 T cell receptor beta chains given below trace back to one sample, sequenced in a study of blood T cells in healthy people across ages. With a J-beta primer mix and a sample-barcoded 5' primer, a second PCR ran about 7 to 12 cycles. TCRdb analysed the 5' RACE reads with MiXCR anew, one entry per CDR3 protein. The sample gives 650,000 to 700,000 distinct CDR3 sequences, around 50% of which show up once; around an eighth is in the top ten. The sample consisted of blood. These receptor sequences come from a woman at least 80 years old in good health.

There are many counts of this clonotype. The gene calls are TRBV28 and TRBJ2-4; D is ambiguous. Germline CDR1 MDHEN, CDR2 SYDVKM. Deletions cut 2 bases from V and 2 bases from J, with 10 bases between. CDR3 length equals 15 residues. The CDR3 DNA is TGTGCCAGCAGTTTAGTGGTGGGGTCCAAAAACATTCAGTACTTC. The encoded protein is CASSLVVGSKNIQYF.

The rearrangement uses TRBV3-1 and TRBJ1-1; 8 nucleotides align to TRBD1. The CDR3 contains 16 residues. The V segment lost 3 bases and the J segment 1 base; nucleotides outside the gene matches: 7. Germline assignment: CDR1 LGHDT and CDR2 YNNKEL (reference sequence). The CDR3 region is CASSHRDRGPNTEAFF. The CDR3 nucleotides read TGTGCCAGCAGCCATAGAGACAGGGGCCCGAACACTGAAGCTTTCTTT.

This chain links TRBV7-8 with TRBJ2-5; D is uncertain. The germline gives CDR1 SGHVS, CDR2 FQNEAQ. The CDR3 loop spans 14 amino acids. V was pared by 5 bases and J by 0 bases, with 10 bases between. CDR3 in DNA: TGTGCCAGCAGCGTGACCCAGTACCAAGAGACCCAGTACTTC. It translates to CASSVTQYQETQYF.

The chain combines TRBV29-1 with TRBJ2-5; tentatively, D is TRBD2 (5 bases). The V and J ends lost 7 bases and 4 bases respectively, with 16 bases between them. The CDR3 sequence is 13 residues long. CDR1 and CDR2 from the germline V gene are SQVTM and ANQGSEA. The CDR3 DNA is TGCAGCGGTGAGGAGCGCGGGTTAGAGACCCAGTACTTC. It translates to CSGEERGLETQYF.

This clonotype was detected a few times. This chain links TRBV11-2 with TRBJ1-3; a weak D match, TRBD1 (6 bases). CDR1 SGHAT and CDR2 FQNNGV come from the germline V gene. Trimming cost V 4 bases and J 2 bases, with 12 bases left between them. The CDR3 is made up of 15 amino acids. This chain's CDR3 is CASSWTGTPGNTIYF. The CDR3 nucleotides read TGTGCCAGCAGCTGGACCGGGACACCTGGAAACACCATATATTTT.

This clonotype has just a few counts. The CDR3 DNA sequence: TGTGCCAGCAGTCTATTGAAAGGGGGCTCGAGGGAGCTGTTTTTT. Amino acids: CASSLLKGGSRELFF. The chain joins TRBV25-1 to TRBJ2-2; 7 positions agree with TRBD1. Trimming took 5 bases from V and 9 from J; bases not matched to a gene: 12. Per the germline V gene, CDR1 is MGHDK and CDR2 is SYGVNS. The CDR3 runs 15 residues. Full variable domain (missing parts from reference TRBV25-1 and TRBJ2-2): EADIYQTPRYLVIGTGKKITLECSQTMGHDKMYWYQQDPGMELHLIHYSYGVNSTEKGDLSSESTVSRIRTEHFPLTLESARPSHTSQYLCASSLLKGGSRELFFGEGSRLTVL.

A note on this clonotype: Possible read error: a much larger clone is one base away. The chain is built from TRBV10-3 and TRBJ2-5; TRBD2 matches at 8 bases. The CDR3 runs 15 residues. The germline CDR1 and CDR2 sequences are ENHRY and SYGVKD. V was pared by 4 bases and J by 11 bases, with 15 bases of the junction left unmatched. CDR3 region: CAISASGTRLGEQYF. As DNA, the CDR3 is TGTGCCATCAGTGCCTCCGGGACTAGACTCGGTGAGCAGTACTTC.

The chain has TRBV6-6 and TRBJ2-1; D is ambiguous. CDR3 size: 16 residues. The germline gives CDR1 MNHNY, CDR2 SVGAGI (reference sequence). Trimming pared 0 bases from V and 2 bases from J, leaving 11 bases between. CDR3 in DNA: TGTGCCAGCAGTTACTCGACAAGTCCGGCCTACAATGAGCAGTTCTTC. As protein: CASSYSTSPAYNEQFF.